This T cell receptor beta chain stems from a study of cytomegalovirus exposure and HLA in healthy donors. Background on the study: Sequencing of some 200 million T cells in an earlier analysis found 120 million or so unique TCR beta sequences. Study-level points and caveats: Whilst most TCR sequences proved rare, a subset of public TCRs occurred across many donors. The classifier reportedly diagnosed cytomegalovirus status with high specificity and sensitivity.

Trimming pared 1 base from V and 2 bases from J, leaving 11 bases between. The CDR3 is made up of 15 amino acids. CDR1 and CDR2 from the germline V gene are LNHDA and SQIVND (reference sequence). A word on this clone: As yet, its antigen is unknown.

The PCR was carried out with 60 Vbeta primers and 13 Jbeta primers. Libraries were prepared by immunoSEQ multiplex PCR; TCRdb keeps only in-frame clonotypes and omits some of them. The specimen's table records under 200,000 clones. Sequencing was done on a sample of PBMCs. The J gene is TRBJ1-2, the V gene TRBV19; TRBD1 is a possible D gene (5 bases). The clonotype originates from a man aged 30-40 years in good health and CMV-seronegative. The chain's CDR3 is CASSIGQGMNYGYTF. As DNA, the CDR3 is TGTGCCAGTAGTATAGGGCAGGGTATGAACTATGGCTACACCTTC. Combining the CDR3 with reference TRBV19 and TRBJ1-2 gives the whole variable domain DGGITQSPKYLFRKEGQNVTLSCEQNLNHDAMYWYRQDPGQGLRLIYYSQIVNDFQKGDIAEGYSVSREKKESFPLTVTSAQKNPTAFYLCASSIGQGMNYGYTFGSGTRLTVV.